The sample holds a few counts of the clone carrying this T cell receptor beta chain. This sample is drawn from a study of T cells of healthy individuals. Germline CDR1 DFQATT, CDR2 SNEGSKA (reference sequence). V dropped 1 base and J dropped 5; count of bases not matched to a gene: 6. This CDR3 has 15 amino acids. From the 5' RACE reads, TCRdb called clonotypes with MiXCR, one entry per CDR3 protein. Among about 41,000 distinct CDR3 sequences listed, more than 4.5% were seen once. This chain uses TRBV20-1 with TRBJ2-5; 11 nucleotides agree with TRBD1. The receptor comes from a human donor in good health. The CDR3 loop reads CSARAGTGGFETQYF. The CDR3 region has the DNA TGCAGTGCTAGAGCCGGGACAGGGGGTTTCGAGACCCAGTACTTC.